Below, 5 T cell receptor beta chains from the same sample are listed, as sequenced in a study of OX40 agonist ivuxolimab in advanced cancers. Libraries were constructed by the immunoSEQ multiplex PCR assay. TCRdb obtained this table from immuneACCESS and retained in-frame rearrangements with V and J assigned. These tables miss some clones; where compared with another copy, unresolved V genes account for less than half of the shortfall, and the remainder is unexplained. The sample data list 65,000 to 90,000 clones, and roughly 84% of these were observed just once. The top ten hold approximately 2.6% of the sample. The sample in question was CD4+ or CD8+ T cells sorted from blood, obtained in a trial of the OX40 agonist ivuxolimab. These receptors originate from an adult with an advanced solid tumor such as melanoma, head and neck, liver or kidney cancer.

This clone was counted a single time. The rearrangement links TRBV7-3 to TRBJ2-1, with a tentative D call TRBD1 (6 bases). Germline lookup yields CDR1 SGHTA and CDR2 FQGTGA. The CDR3 contains 14 residues. Trimming took 1 base from V and 2 from J, leaving 6 bases between them. The CDR3 bases are TGTGCCAGCAGCTTAAGGGACACCTACAATGAGCAGTTCTTC. This codes for CASSLRDTYNEQFF.

This chain uses TRBV21-1 with TRBJ2-6. TRBV21-1 is listed as a pseudogene. The CDR3 is 16 amino acids. The DNA of the CDR3 is TGTGCCAGCAGTCTGGTCCCAGCTGCTGGGGCCAACGTCCTGACTTTC. Its translation: CASSLVPAAGANVLTF.

The V gene is TRBV2, the J gene TRBJ2-3; TRBD1 might be the D (6 bases). V lost 3 bases and J lost 2, with 9 bases in between. The CDR3 has 14 amino acids. Germline-derived CDR1 and CDR2 are SNHLY and FYNNEI. The CDR3 protein is CASSDRGPTDTQYF. For the CDR3, the DNA is TGTGCCAGCAGTGACAGGGGACCCACAGATACGCAGTATTTT.

This clone was picked up a small number of times. The rearrangement joins TRBV16 to TRBJ1-2; TRBD1 matches 7 bases. With 1 base clipped from V and 4 bases from J, the junction kept 6 bases outside the gene matches. The CDR3 has 15 amino acids. In germline, CDR1 is KGHSY, CDR2 FQNENV. CDR3 in DNA: TGTGCCAGCAGCCAATTGGCGGACAGGTTCTATGGCTACACCTTC. It codes for CASSQLADRFYGYTF.

The chain combines TRBV4-2 with TRBJ2-5, with a possible D match to TRBD1 (5 bases). This CDR3 is 13 amino acids long. Germline values: CDR1 LGHNA, CDR2 YNFKEQ. V lost 5 bases to trimming and J lost 5 bases, with 12 bases between them. The CDR3 here is CASSWKGRETQYF. DNA of the CDR3: TGTGCCAGCAGCTGGAAGGGGCGCGAGACCCAGTACTTC.